This T cell receptor beta chain was observed in a study of CD8+CD57+ T cells in acquired aplastic anemia. Across the study: Sorted CD4+ and CD8+ cell DNA averaged around 3 ug. An average of roughly 11 million reads for CD4+ cells was obtained from healthy donors.

Investigators profiled TCR beta VDJ and CDR3 from genomic DNA template. In TCRdb, the reads were re-called with MiXCR into one record per CDR3 protein. The data hold more than 150,000 distinct CDR3 sequences, with 45% to 50% observed a single time. This TCR derives from a human donor in good health. Sequencing input: sorted CD4+, CD8+, or CD8+CD57+ T cells (not recorded which) from PBMCs.

The CDR3 region is CASSRQGIDEQFF. Written as DNA, the CDR3 is TGTGCCAGCAGCAGACAGGGGATAGATGAGCAGTTCTTC. The chain joins TRBV7-2 to TRBJ2-1; 8 nucleotides match TRBD1. The germline V gene has CDR1 SGHTA and CDR2 FQGNSA. V gave up 5 bases and J gave up 8 bases; unmatched junction bases: 5. The CDR3 runs to 13 residues.